This T cell receptor (beta chain) was recorded in a study of T-cell reconstitution after alpha-beta-depleted transplantation in children. Overall study findings and caveats: T-cell numbers and diversity one year post-transplant derived largely from freshly generated T cells. In patients about two months after transplant, alpha-beta T cells reportedly arose from several hundred expanded graft clones. After transplant, high TCRbeta diversity at day 60 in some patients arose from surviving recipient T cells and thymic progenitors.

Preparation of the TCRbeta library used unique molecular identifiers. TCRdb re-called the PCR reads with MiXCR, one entry per CDR3 protein. The table shows about 980,000 distinct CDR3 sequences, with about 29% occurring only once. Trimming took 6 bases from V and 0 from J, leaving 12 bases between them. Germline V gene data show CDR1 as MDHEN and CDR2 as SYDVKM. The CDR3 consists of 14 residues. Regarding this clonotype: Its antigen is unidentified.

Source: PBMCs, mostly from graft donor cells, taken 360 days after TCRalphabeta/CD19-depleted stem cell transplant. The TCR sequence derives from a boy under two years old who had a stem cell transplant for SCID, so the T cells may come from the graft donor. The chain carries TRBV28 and TRBJ2-7; maybe TRBD2 (6 bases). The CDR3 loop reads CASRSGLRSYEQYF. The CDR3 nucleotides read TGTGCCAGCAGATCGGGACTCCGCTCCTACGAGCAGTACTTC.